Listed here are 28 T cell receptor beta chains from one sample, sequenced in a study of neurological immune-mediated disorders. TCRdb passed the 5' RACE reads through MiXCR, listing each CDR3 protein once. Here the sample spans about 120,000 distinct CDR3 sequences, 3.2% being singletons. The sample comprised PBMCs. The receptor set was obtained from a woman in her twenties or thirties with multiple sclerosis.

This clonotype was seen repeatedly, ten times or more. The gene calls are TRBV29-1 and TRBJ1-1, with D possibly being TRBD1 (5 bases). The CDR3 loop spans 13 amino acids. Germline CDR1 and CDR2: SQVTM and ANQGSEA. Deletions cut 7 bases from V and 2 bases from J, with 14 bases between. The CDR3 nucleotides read TGCAGCGCCACAGGCGGGATAAACACTGAAGCTTTCTTT. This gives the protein CSATGGINTEAFF.

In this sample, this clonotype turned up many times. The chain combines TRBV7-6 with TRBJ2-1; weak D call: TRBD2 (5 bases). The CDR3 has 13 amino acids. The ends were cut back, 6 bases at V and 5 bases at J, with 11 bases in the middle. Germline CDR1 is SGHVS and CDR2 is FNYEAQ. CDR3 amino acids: CASSPGVNNEQFF. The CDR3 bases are TGTGCCAGCAGTCCCGGGGTAAACAATGAGCAGTTCTTC.

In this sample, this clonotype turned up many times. DNA of the CDR3: TGCGCCAGCAGCAAACCGTCGGAGCGGGGGACCTACGAGCAGTACTTC. Its protein is CASSKPSERGTYEQYF. The chain recombines TRBV5-1 with TRBJ2-7; 8 bases align to TRBD2. CDR1 and CDR2 (germline): SGHRS, YFSETQ. The CDR3 extends over 16 amino acids. The V gene end was trimmed by 4 bases and the J gene end by 2 bases; junction bases not matched to a gene: 11.

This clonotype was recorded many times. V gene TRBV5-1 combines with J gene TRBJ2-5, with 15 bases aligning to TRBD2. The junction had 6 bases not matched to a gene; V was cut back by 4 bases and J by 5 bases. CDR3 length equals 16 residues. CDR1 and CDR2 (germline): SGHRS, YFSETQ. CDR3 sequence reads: CASSRGLAGGIETQYF. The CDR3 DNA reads TGCGCCAGCAGCCGGGGACTAGCGGGGGGTATCGAGACCCAGTACTTC.

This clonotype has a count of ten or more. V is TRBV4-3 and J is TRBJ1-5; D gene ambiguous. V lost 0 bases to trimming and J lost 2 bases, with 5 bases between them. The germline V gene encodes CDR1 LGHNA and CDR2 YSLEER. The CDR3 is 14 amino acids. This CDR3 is CASSQDLGNQPQHF. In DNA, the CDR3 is TGCGCCAGCAGCCAAGATCTTGGCAATCAGCCCCAGCATTTT.

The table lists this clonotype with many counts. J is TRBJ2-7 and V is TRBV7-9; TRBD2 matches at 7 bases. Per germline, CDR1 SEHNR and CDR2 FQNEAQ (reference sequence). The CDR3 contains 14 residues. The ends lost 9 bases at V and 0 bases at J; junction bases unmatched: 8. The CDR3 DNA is TGTGCCAGTACGGCGGGAGATCACTCCTACGAGCAGTACTTC. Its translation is CASTAGDHSYEQYF.

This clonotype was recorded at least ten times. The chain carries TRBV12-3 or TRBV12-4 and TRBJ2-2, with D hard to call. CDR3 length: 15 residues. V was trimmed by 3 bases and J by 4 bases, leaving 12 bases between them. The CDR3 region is CASSFLAWGTGELFF. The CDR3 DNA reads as TGTGCCAGCAGTTTCTTGGCCTGGGGCACCGGGGAGCTGTTTTTT.

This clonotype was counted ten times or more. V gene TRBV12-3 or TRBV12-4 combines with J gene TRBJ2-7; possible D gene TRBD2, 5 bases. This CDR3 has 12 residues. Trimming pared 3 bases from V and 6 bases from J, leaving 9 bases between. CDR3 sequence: CASSLWEREQYF. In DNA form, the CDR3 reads TGTGCCAGCAGTTTGTGGGAGCGCGAGCAGTACTTC.

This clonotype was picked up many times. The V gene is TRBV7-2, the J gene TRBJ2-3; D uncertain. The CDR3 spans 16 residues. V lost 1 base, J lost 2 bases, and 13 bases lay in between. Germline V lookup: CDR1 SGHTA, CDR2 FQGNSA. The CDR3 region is CASSLGLNRNTDTQYF. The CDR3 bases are TGTGCCAGCAGCTTAGGCCTGAATAGGAACACAGATACGCAGTATTTT.

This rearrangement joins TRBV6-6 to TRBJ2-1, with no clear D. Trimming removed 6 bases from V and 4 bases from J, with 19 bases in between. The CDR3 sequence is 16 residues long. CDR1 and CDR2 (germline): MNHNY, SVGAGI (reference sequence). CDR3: CASRPPRRLIYNEQFF. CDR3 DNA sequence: TGTGCCAGCAGACCCCCGAGACGGCTGATATACAATGAGCAGTTCTTC.

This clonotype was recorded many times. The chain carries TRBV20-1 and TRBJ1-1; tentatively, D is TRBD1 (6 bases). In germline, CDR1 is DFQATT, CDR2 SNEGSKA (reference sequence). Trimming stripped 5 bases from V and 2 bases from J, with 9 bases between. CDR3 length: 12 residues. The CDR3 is CSALGGNTEAFF. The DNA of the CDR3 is TGCAGTGCTTTAGGGGGAAACACTGAAGCTTTCTTT.

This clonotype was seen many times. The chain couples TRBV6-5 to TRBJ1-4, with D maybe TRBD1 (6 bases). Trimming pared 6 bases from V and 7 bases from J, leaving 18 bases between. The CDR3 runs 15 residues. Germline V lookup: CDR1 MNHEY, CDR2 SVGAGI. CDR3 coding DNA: TGTGCCAGCAGCAGGGGTTTACGGGATGGTGAAAAACTGTTTTTT. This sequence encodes CASSRGLRDGEKLFF.

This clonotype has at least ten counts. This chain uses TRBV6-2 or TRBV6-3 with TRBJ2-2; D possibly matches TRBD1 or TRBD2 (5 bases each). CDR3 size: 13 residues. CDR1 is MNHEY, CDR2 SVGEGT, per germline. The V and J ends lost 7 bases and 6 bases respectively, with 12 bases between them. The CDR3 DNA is TGTGCCAGCAACCCAGGGAGACCCGGGGAGCTGTTTTTT. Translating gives CASNPGRPGELFF.

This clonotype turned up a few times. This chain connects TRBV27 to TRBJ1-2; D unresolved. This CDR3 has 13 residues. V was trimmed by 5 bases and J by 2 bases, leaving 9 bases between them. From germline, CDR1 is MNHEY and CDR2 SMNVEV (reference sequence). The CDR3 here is CASSPLTNYGYTF. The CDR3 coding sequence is TGTGCCAGCAGTCCGCTAACAAACTATGGCTACACCTTC.

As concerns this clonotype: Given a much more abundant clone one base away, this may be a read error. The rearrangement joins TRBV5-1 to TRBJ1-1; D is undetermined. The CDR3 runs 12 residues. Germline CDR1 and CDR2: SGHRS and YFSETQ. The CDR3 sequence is CASSPGLTESFF. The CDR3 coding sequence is TGCGCCAGCAGCCCCGGTCTCACTGAATCTTTCTTT.

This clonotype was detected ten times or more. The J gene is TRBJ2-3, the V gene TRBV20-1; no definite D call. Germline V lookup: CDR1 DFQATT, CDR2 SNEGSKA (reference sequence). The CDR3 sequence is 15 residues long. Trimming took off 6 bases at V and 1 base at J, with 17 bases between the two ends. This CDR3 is CSAIPSAKGTDTQYF. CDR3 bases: TGCAGTGCCATTCCGTCCGCCAAGGGCACAGATACGCAGTATTTT.

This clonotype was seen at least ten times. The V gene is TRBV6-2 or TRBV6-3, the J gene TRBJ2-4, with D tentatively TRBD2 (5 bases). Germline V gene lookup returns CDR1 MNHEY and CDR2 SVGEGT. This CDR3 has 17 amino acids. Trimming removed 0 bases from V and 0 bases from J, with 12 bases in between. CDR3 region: CASSYSKVALAKNIQYF. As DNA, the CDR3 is TGTGCCAGCAGTTACTCGAAGGTAGCGTTAGCCAAAAACATTCAGTACTTC.

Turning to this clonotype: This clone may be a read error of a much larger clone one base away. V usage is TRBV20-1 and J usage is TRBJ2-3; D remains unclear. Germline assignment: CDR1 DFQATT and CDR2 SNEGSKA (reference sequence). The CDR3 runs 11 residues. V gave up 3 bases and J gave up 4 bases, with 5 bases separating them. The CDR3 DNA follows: TGCAGTGCTAGTACATCAGATACGCAGTATTTT. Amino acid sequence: CSASTSDTQYF.

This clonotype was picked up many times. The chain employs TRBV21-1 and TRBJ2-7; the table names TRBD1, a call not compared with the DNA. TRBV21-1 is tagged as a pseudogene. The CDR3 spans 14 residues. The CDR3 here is CASTDGQASYEQYF. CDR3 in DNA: TGTGCCAGCACAGACGGGCAGGCCTCCTACGAGCAGTACTTC.

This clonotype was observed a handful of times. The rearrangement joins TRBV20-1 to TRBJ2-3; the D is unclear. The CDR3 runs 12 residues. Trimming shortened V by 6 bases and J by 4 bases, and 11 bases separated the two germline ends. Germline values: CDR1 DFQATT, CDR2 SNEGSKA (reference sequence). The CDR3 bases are TGCAGTGCCCCAACGGGCGCAGATACGCAGTATTTT. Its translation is CSAPTGADTQYF.

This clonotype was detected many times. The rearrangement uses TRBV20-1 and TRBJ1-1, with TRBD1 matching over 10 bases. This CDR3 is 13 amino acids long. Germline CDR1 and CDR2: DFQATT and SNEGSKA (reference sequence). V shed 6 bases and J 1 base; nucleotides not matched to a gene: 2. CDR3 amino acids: CSADRGRNTEAFF. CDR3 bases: TGCAGTGCAGACAGGGGGCGGAACACTGAAGCTTTCTTT.

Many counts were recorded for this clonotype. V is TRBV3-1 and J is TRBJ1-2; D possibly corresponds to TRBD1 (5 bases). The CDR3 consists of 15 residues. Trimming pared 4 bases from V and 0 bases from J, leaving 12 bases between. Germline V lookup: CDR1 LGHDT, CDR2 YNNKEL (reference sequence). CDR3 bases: TGTGCCAGCAGCCCTCTGGGGCGTTCTAACTATGGCTACACCTTC. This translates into CASSPLGRSNYGYTF.

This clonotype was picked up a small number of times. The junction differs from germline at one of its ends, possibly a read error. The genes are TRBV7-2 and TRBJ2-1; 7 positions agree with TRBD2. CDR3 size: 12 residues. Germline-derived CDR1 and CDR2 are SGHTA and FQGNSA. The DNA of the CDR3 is TGTGACAGCAGCACTCGACGGGAGGCGCAGTTCTTC. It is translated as CDSSTRREAQFF. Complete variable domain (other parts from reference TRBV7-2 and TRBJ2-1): GAGVSQSPSNKVTEKGKDVELRCDPISGHTALYWYRQSLGQGLEFLIYFQGNSAPDKSGLPSDRFSAERTGGSVSTLTIQRTQQEDSAVYLCDSSTRREAQFFGPGTRLTVL.

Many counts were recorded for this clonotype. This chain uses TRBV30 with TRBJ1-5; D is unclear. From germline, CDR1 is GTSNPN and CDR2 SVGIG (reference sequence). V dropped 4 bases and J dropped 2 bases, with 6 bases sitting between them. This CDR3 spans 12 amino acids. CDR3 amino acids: CAWTSGNQPQHF. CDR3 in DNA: TGTGCCTGGACCAGTGGCAATCAGCCCCAGCATTTT.

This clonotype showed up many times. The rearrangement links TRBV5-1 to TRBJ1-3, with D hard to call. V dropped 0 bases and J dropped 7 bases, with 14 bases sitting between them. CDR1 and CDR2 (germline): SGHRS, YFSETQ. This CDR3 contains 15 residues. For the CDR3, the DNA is TGCGCCAGCAGCTTGGCCCTGGGTGTCTCGAACACCATATATTTT. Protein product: CASSLALGVSNTIYF.

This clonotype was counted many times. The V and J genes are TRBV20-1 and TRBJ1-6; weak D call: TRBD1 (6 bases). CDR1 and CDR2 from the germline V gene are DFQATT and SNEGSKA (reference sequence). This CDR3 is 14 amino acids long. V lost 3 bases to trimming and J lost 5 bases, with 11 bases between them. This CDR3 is CSARTDRDNSPLHF. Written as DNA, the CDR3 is TGCAGTGCTAGGACGGACAGAGATAATTCACCCCTCCACTTT.

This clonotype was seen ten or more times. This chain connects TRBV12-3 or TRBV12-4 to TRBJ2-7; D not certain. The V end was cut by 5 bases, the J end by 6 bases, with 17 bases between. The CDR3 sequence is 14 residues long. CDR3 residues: CASSPTLVVSEQYF. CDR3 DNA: TGTGCCAGCAGTCCGACTCTAGTGGTCTCCGAGCAGTACTTC.

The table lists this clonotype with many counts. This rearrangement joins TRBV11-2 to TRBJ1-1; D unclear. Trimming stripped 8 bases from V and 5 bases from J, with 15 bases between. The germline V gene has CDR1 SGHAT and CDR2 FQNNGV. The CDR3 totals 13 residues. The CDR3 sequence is CASGHPGMTEAFF. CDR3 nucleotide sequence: TGTGCCAGCGGTCATCCCGGGATGACTGAAGCTTTCTTT.